This is a list of T cell receptor beta chains from one sample in a study of T cell responses to AZD1222 COVID-19 vaccine. Produced via immunoSEQ multiplex PCR; TCRdb's table is partial and in-frame only. The sample includes some 200,000 clones, approximately 94% of them seen just once. Material: peripheral blood, obtained on day 0 of MenACWY control vaccination. These receptors were obtained from an adult in good health. CDR3s leave out the opening cysteine and the closing phenylalanine or tryptophan.

j_gene	len	v_gene	CDR3aa
TRBJ1-3	15	TRBV18	ASSPSPMTGVGNTIY
TRBJ2-2	14	TRBV7-2	ASSPGQIRVTGELF
TRBJ2-3	13	TRBV7-8	ASSPQLQSTDTQY
TRBJ1-2	13	TRBV6-5	ASSYMYGSPDGYT
TRBJ2-7	13	TRBV5-3	ARSFWLAGAYEQY
TRBJ2-3	13	TRBV14	ASSQTSGGKDTQY
TRBJ1-4	11	TRBV11-2	ASSLVTNEKLF
TRBJ1-5	10	TRBV7-2	ASSFYNQPQH
TRBJ1-1	9	TRBV20-1	SARQLLEAF
TRBJ1-2	11	TRBV4-3	ASSQEDNYGYT